Following are 30 T cell receptor beta chains from one sample sequenced in a study of cytomegalovirus exposure and HLA in healthy donors. The PCR made use of 60 Vbeta and 13 Jbeta primers. Assay: immunoSEQ multiplex PCR; the TCRdb copy retains only in-frame clones and omits some. This sample has approximately 190,000 clones; approximately 86% occur once, and the top ten carry 1.1%. Sequenced sample: PBMCs. The receptors were sampled from a boy aged 2 to 10 in good health and CMV-seronegative.

This clone appeared a few times. The chain joins TRBV29-1 to TRBJ2-7; TRBD1 is a possible D gene (5 bases). CDR1 and CDR2 from the germline V gene are SQVTM and ANQGSEA. V lost 5 bases, J lost 1 base, and 6 bases lay in between. The CDR3 has 11 residues. The CDR3 loop reads CSVRGSYEQYF. For the CDR3, the DNA is TGCAGCGTTAGGGGTTCCTACGAGCAGTACTTC.

The sample holds a few counts of this clone. V gene TRBV27 combines with J gene TRBJ2-7; the match to TRBD2 covers 7 bases. Germline V gene sequence: CDR1 MNHEY, CDR2 SMNVEV (reference sequence). Germline trimming cut 5 bases from V and 6 bases from J; bases unmatched to any gene: 7. This CDR3 region has 13 residues. CDR3 sequence reads: CASSVGGRSEQYF. CDR3 sequence (DNA): TGTGCCAGCAGTGTTGGCGGGAGATCCGAGCAGTACTTC.

The chain uses TRBV7-9 and TRBJ2-1, with a possible D match to TRBD2 (6 bases). The CDR3 is 15 residues long. Trimming took 5 bases from V and 12 from J, leaving 23 bases between them. Germline CDR1 and CDR2: SEHNR and FQNEAQ (reference sequence). The CDR3 is CASSPPWGVKGGQFF. The CDR3 nucleotides read TGTGCCAGCAGCCCCCCCTGGGGGGTAAAGGGCGGGCAGTTCTTC.

This chain uses TRBV5-1 with TRBJ2-5, with 8 nucleotides matching TRBD2. The trim removed 5 bases at V and 11 bases at J, leaving 14 bases unmatched. The germline gives CDR1 SGHRS, CDR2 YFSETQ. The CDR3 consists of 14 residues. CDR3: CASRTGGPGSEQYF. The CDR3, as DNA: TGCGCCAGCAGGACGGGAGGGCCGGGTAGTGAGCAGTACTTC.

The table lists this clone with a few counts. This sequence joins TRBV30 and TRBJ2-3; D perhaps matches TRBD1 (6 bases). The CDR3 has 13 amino acids. Trimming shortened V by 5 bases and J by 0 bases, and 9 bases separated the two germline ends. CDR1 and CDR2 from the germline V gene are GTSNPN and SVGIG (reference sequence). The CDR3 spells CAWQGSSTDTQYF. The CDR3 DNA sequence: TGTGCCTGGCAGGGGTCCAGCACAGATACGCAGTATTTT.

As DNA, the CDR3 is TGTGCCAGCAGTTACTCGATTGCGGGGGAATACAATGAGCAGTTCTTC. Translation gives CASSYSIAGEYNEQFF. The chain combines TRBV6-6 with TRBJ2-1; 7 nucleotides line up with TRBD2. The CDR3 has 16 amino acids. Germline CDR1 reads MNHNY; CDR2 reads SVGAGI (reference sequence). With V trimmed by 0 bases and J by 4 bases, 6 bases remained unmatched.

The chain combines TRBV5-1 with TRBJ1-6; 7 bases agree with TRBD1. Trimming at V came to 4 bases and at J to 9 bases, leaving 10 bases not matched to a gene. The CDR3 spans 15 residues. Germline loops: CDR1 SGHRS, CDR2 YFSETQ. The CDR3 loop is CASSPSEGAGSPLHF. Here the CDR3 DNA reads TGCGCCAGCAGCCCTTCCGAGGGGGCAGGTTCACCCCTCCACTTT. Supplemented by reference TRBV5-1 and TRBJ1-6, the full variable domain reads KAGVTQTPRYLIKTRGQQVTLSCSPISGHRSVSWYQQTPGQGLQFLFEYFSETQRNKGNFPGRFSGRQFSNSRSEMNVSTLELGDSALYLCASSPSEGAGSPLHFGNGTRLTVT.

The chain's CDR3 is CASSFGTSGGYNEQFF. The CDR3 nucleotides are TGTGCCAGCAGCTTCGGGACTAGCGGGGGTTACAATGAGCAGTTCTTC. The chain is built from TRBV7-3 and TRBJ2-1; 14 bases are shared with TRBD2. The CDR3 has 16 residues. CDR1 SGHTA and CDR2 FQGTGA come from the germline V gene. The V segment lost 3 bases and the J segment 4 bases; nucleotides outside the gene matches: 2.

The sample holds a few counts of this clone. The chain links TRBV6-6 to TRBJ1-1; D not certain. V was clipped by 3 bases and J by 5 bases, with 7 bases between them. CDR1 is MNHNY, CDR2 SVGAGI, per germline (reference sequence). The CDR3 runs 12 residues. CDR3 amino acids: CASSYGETEAFF. In DNA form, the CDR3 reads TGTGCCAGCAGTTATGGGGAGACTGAAGCTTTCTTT.

The chain links TRBV25-1 to TRBJ1-4; 7 nucleotides line up with TRBD1. V shed 4 bases, J shed 8 bases, and the junction held 10 bases outside the gene matches. The CDR3 length is 15 residues. Germline CDR1 reads MGHDK; CDR2 reads SYGVNS. DNA for the CDR3: TGTGCCAGCAGTGCCCCCTCGGGACAGTTCGAAAAACTGTTTTTT. Translated, it gives CASSAPSGQFEKLFF.

The chain uses TRBV28 and TRBJ2-3, with D perhaps matching TRBD1 (6 bases). The V gene lost 5 bases and the J gene lost 7 bases, with 19 bases spanning the gap. CDR3 length: 15 amino acids. Germline V gene sequence: CDR1 MDHEN, CDR2 SYDVKM. DNA of the CDR3: TGTGCCAGCAGTATTGCCGGCCCGGACAGCCATACGCAGTATTTT. It yields the protein CASSIAGPDSHTQYF.

The chain is built from TRBV10-1 and TRBJ1-3, with D perhaps matching TRBD1 (6 bases). The CDR3 loop spans 21 amino acids. Per the germline V gene, CDR1 is WNHNN and CDR2 is SYGVQD (reference sequence). V shed 0 bases and J shed 0 bases, with 24 bases lying between them. The CDR3 DNA reads TGCGCCAGCAGTGAGTCGACGGGAGGGGGAGTTTGCTTGAGCTCTGGAAACACCATATATTTT. Protein product: CASSESTGGGVCLSSGNTIYF.

This clone was found once. The chain carries TRBV27 and TRBJ1-3; TRBD1 is a possible D gene (5 bases). The CDR3 covers 15 residues. The V end was cut by 5 bases, the J end by 3 bases, with 14 bases between. CDR1 and CDR2 from the germline V gene are MNHEY and SMNVEV (reference sequence). The CDR3 sequence is CASSPSWGVGNTIYF. Written as DNA, the CDR3 is TGTGCCAGCAGTCCATCATGGGGGGTTGGAAACACCATATATTTT.

The chain is built from TRBV9 and TRBJ2-3, with a possible D match to TRBD2 (6 bases). Germline CDR1 reads SGDLS; CDR2 reads YYNGEE. With 3 bases removed from V and 2 bases from J, the gap between germline ends came to 10 bases. The CDR3 covers 14 residues. Written as DNA, the CDR3 is TGTGCCAGCAGCGGGGACTCCTACACAGATACGCAGTATTTT. This sequence encodes CASSGDSYTDTQYF.

The chain is built from TRBV7-9 and TRBJ2-1; D remains unclear. The V gene lost 5 bases and the J gene lost 10 bases, with 6 bases spanning the gap. Germline-derived CDR1 and CDR2 are SEHNR and FQNEAQ (reference sequence). The length of the CDR3 is 10 residues. Here the CDR3 reads CASSLTEQFF. The DNA of the CDR3 is TGTGCCAGCAGCCTGACAGAGCAGTTCTTC.

This clone was picked up a small number of times. V is TRBV27 and J is TRBJ2-7; 9 nucleotides line up with TRBD1. The CDR3 is 13 residues long. The V and J ends lost 5 bases and 3 bases, in that order; junction bases with no gene match: 2. CDR1 is MNHEY and CDR2 is SMNVEV in the germline V gene (reference sequence). The CDR3 DNA sequence: TGTGCCAGCAGTCCGGACAGGGGCTACGAGCAGTACTTC. Protein: CASSPDRGYEQYF.

CDR3 DNA sequence: TGTGCCAGCAGCCCACGGACAGCAACTAATGAAAAACTGTTTTTT. Its protein product is CASSPRTATNEKLFF. The V call is TRBV7-9, the J call TRBJ1-4, with D possibly being TRBD1 (6 bases). V was clipped by 5 bases and J by 0 bases, with 10 bases between them. The CDR3 consists of 15 residues. Germline CDR1 reads SEHNR; CDR2 reads FQNEAQ (reference sequence). The whole variable domain, remainder taken from reference TRBV7-9 and TRBJ1-4, is DTGVSQNPRHKITKRGQNVTFRCDPISEHNRLYWYRQTLGQGPEFLTYFQNEAQLEKSRLLSDRFSAERPKGSFSTLEIQRTEQGDSAMYLCASSPRTATNEKLFFGSGTQLSVL.

V is TRBV7-3 and J is TRBJ1-2; TRBD1 matches at 9 bases. Unmatched junction bases numbered 21, after V lost 3 bases and J lost 10 bases. CDR1 and CDR2 (germline): SGHTA, FQGTGA. The CDR3 has 18 amino acids. CDR3 loop: CASSFQLAVSGTGKIYTF. The CDR3 nucleotides are TGTGCCAGCAGCTTCCAATTGGCTGTCTCCGGGACAGGGAAAATCTACACCTTC.

The genes are TRBV6-5 and TRBJ2-7; D unresolved. V was pared by 0 bases and J by 2 bases, with 11 bases between. Per germline, CDR1 MNHEY and CDR2 SVGAGI. The CDR3 is made up of 15 amino acids. The CDR3 nucleotides read TGTGCCAGCAGTTACTCTTTCAGGAATCCCTACGAGCAGTACTTC. Its protein product is CASSYSFRNPYEQYF.

V is TRBV5-1 and J is TRBJ2-3; 12 bases match TRBD2. The CDR3 has 16 residues. After removal of 4 bases from V and 7 bases from J, the junction contained 10 bases not matched to a gene. Per germline, CDR1 SGHRS and CDR2 YFSETQ. The CDR3 nucleotides are TGCGCCAGCAGCCGGGGGCTAGCGGGAGGGGACCATACGCAGTATTTT. Protein product: CASSRGLAGGDHTQYF.

The chain joins TRBV2 to TRBJ1-1, with D perhaps matching TRBD1 (6 bases). CDR3 length equals 14 residues. Per germline, CDR1 SNHLY and CDR2 FYNNEI. The V end was cut by 5 bases, the J end by 0 bases, with 10 bases between. CDR3 sequence reads: CASSLEGVNTEAFF. In DNA form, the CDR3 reads TGTGCCAGCAGTCTCGAGGGGGTGAACACTGAAGCTTTCTTT. The full variable domain, in which reference TRBV2 and TRBJ1-1 provide the parts outside the CDR3, is EPEVTQTPSHQVTQMGQEVILRCVPISNHLYFYWYRQILGQKVEFLVSFYNNEISEKSEIFDDQFSVERPDGSNFTLKIRSTKLEDSAMYFCASSLEGVNTEAFFGQGTRLTVV.

This sequence joins TRBV6-1 and TRBJ2-7; D uncertain. V gave up 6 bases and J gave up 4 bases, with 16 bases separating them. CDR1 is MNHNS and CDR2 is SASEGT in the germline V gene. The CDR3 length is 14 residues. For the CDR3, the DNA is TGTGCCAGCAGCCAACAGACGAACCAATACGAGCAGTACTTC. Protein: CASSQQTNQYEQYF.

This sequence joins TRBV25-1 and TRBJ2-1, with D hard to call. Trimming removed 4 bases at V and 7 bases at J, with 5 bases between. CDR1 is MGHDK, CDR2 SYGVNS, per germline. This CDR3 is built from 11 residues. The CDR3 DNA sequence: TGTGCCAGCAGTGTCCTGAATGAGCAGTTCTTC. Translating it yields CASSVLNEQFF.

The rearrangement uses TRBV18 and TRBJ2-2, with D uncertain. The V end lost 6 bases, the J end lost 1 base, and 3 bases lay between the germline ends. Germline-derived CDR1 and CDR2 are KGHSH and LQKENI. CDR3 length: 12 residues. The CDR3 loop is CASSRNTGELFF. The CDR3 nucleotides are TGTGCCAGCTCCAGGAACACCGGGGAGCTGTTTTTT.

The table lists this clone with a count of one. V usage is TRBV7-9 and J usage is TRBJ2-7; no definite D call. The CDR3 extends over 11 amino acids. The germline gives CDR1 SEHNR, CDR2 FQNEAQ (reference sequence). Trimming took off 1 base at V and 7 bases at J, with 5 bases between the two ends. The CDR3 DNA is TGTGCCAGCAGCTTAGTACAGGAGCAGTACTTC. Amino acids: CASSLVQEQYF.

The chain links TRBV29-1 to TRBJ2-1; D is unclear. Trimming cost V 3 bases and J 12 bases, with 18 bases left between them. CDR1 and CDR2 from the germline V gene are SQVTM and ANQGSEA. This CDR3 has 13 residues. The CDR3 sequence is CSVEQLLAGGQFF. CDR3 DNA: TGCAGCGTTGAGCAGTTACTCGCAGGTGGGCAGTTCTTC.

V and J are TRBV14 and TRBJ2-7, with 9 bases identical to TRBD2. The CDR3 has 15 residues. The ends lost 0 bases at V and 2 bases at J; junction bases unmatched: 2. Germline V CDR1 and CDR2: SGHDN, FVKESK. The CDR3 reads CASSQDSGRAYEQYF. Here the CDR3 DNA reads TGTGCCAGCAGCCAAGATAGCGGGAGAGCCTACGAGCAGTACTTC.

The chain combines TRBV6-1 with TRBJ1-5; D call uncertain. CDR1 and CDR2 from the germline V gene are MNHNS and SASEGT. The V and J ends lost 7 bases and 5 bases respectively, with 12 bases between them. The CDR3 is 13 amino acids. The CDR3 DNA reads as TGTGCCAGCAAATACGACGGGTATCAGCCCCAGCATTTT. Its translation is CASKYDGYQPQHF.

The chain is built from TRBV27 and TRBJ1-5, with 10 bases that match TRBD1. CDR1 and CDR2 from the germline V gene are MNHEY and SMNVEV (reference sequence). The CDR3 sequence is 14 residues long. J lost 7 bases, V lost 5 bases, and 5 bases had no gene match. The CDR3 region is CASSPTGGRQPQHF. The CDR3 DNA reads TGTGCCAGCAGTCCGACAGGGGGCCGGCAGCCCCAGCATTTT.

The V call is TRBV9, the J call TRBJ2-6, with D perhaps TRBD1 (5 bases). This CDR3 spans 16 amino acids. Germline values: CDR1 SGDLS, CDR2 YYNGEE. The V and J ends lost 3 bases and 0 bases respectively, with 10 bases between them. The CDR3 nucleotides read TGTGCCAGCAGCGGTAAAGGGGCCTCTGGGGCCAACGTCCTGACTTTC. This gives the protein CASSGKGASGANVLTF.